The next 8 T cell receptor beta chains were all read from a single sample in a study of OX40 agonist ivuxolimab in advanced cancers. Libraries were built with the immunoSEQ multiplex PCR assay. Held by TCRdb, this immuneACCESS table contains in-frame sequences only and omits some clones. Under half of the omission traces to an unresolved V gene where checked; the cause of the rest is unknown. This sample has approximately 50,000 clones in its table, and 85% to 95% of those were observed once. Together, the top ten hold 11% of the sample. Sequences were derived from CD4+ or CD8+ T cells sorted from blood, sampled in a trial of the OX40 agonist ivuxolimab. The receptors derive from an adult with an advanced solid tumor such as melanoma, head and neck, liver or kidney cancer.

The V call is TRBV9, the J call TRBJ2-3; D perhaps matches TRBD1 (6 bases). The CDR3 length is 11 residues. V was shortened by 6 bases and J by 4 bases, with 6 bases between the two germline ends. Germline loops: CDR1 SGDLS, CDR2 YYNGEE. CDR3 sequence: CASKGADTQYF. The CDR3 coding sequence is TGTGCCAGCAAGGGGGCAGATACGCAGTATTTT.

In DNA, the CDR3 is TGTGCCAGCAGCTTGGAGCGTGGATCAAATCCCTACGAGCAGTACTTC. Its protein product is CASSLERGSNPYEQYF. The chain combines TRBV5-8 with TRBJ2-7; no reliable D call. Trimming shortened V by 0 bases and J by 2 bases, and 15 bases separated the two germline ends. Germline V gene lookup returns CDR1 SGHTS and CDR2 YDEGEE. The CDR3 length is 16 residues.

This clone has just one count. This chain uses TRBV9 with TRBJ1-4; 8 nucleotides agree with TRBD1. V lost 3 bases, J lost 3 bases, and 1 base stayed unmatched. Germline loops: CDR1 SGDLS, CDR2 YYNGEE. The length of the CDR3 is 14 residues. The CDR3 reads CASSADRANEKLFF. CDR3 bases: TGTGCCAGCAGCGCGGACAGGGCTAATGAAAAACTGTTTTTT.

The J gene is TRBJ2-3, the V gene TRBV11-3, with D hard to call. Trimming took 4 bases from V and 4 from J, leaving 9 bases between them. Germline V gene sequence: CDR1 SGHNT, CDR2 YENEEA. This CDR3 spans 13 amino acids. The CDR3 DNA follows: TGTGCCAGCAGCTCCCCTACTCCAGATACGCAGTATTTT. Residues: CASSSPTPDTQYF. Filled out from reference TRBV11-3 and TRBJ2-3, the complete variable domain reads EAGVVQSPRYKIIEKKQPVAFWCNPISGHNTLYWYLQNLGQGPELLIRYENEEAVDDSQLPKDRFSAERLKGVDSTLKIQPAELGDSAVYLCASSSPTPDTQYFGPGTRLTVL.

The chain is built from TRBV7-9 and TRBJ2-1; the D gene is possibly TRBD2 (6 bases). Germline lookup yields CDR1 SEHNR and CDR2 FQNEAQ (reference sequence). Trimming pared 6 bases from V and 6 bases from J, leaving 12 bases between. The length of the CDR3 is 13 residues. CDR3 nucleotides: TGTGCCAGCAGTCACGATAGCGGCAATGAGCAGTTCTTC. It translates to CASSHDSGNEQFF.

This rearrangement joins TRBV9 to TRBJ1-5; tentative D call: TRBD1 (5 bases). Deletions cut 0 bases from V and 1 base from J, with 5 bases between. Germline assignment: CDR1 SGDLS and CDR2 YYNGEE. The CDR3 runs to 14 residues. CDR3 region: CASSVGDSNQPQHF. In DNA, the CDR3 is TGTGCCAGCAGCGTAGGGGACAGCAATCAGCCCCAGCATTTT. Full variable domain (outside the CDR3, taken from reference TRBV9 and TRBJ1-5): DSGVTQTPKHLITATGQRVTLRCSPRSGDLSVYWYQQSLDQGLQFLIQYYNGEERAKGNILERFSAQQFPDLHSELNLSSLELGDSALYFCASSVGDSNQPQHFGDGTRLSIL.

The chain's CDR3 is CASSRWTSGSPYNEQFF. The CDR3 coding sequence is TGTGCCAGCAGCCGCTGGACTAGCGGGAGCCCCTACAATGAGCAGTTCTTC. The chain joins TRBV7-9 to TRBJ2-1; 13 bases map to TRBD2. The J segment lost 2 bases and the V segment lost 5 bases, leaving 6 bases of the junction unmatched. Per germline, CDR1 SEHNR and CDR2 FQNEAQ (reference sequence). The CDR3 is 17 amino acids.

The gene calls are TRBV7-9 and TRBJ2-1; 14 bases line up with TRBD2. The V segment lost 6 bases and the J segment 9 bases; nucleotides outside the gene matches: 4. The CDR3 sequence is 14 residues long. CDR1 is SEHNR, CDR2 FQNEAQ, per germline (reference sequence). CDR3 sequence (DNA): TGTGCCAGCAGTAGGACTAGCGGGAGGCTTGAGCAGTTCTTC. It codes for CASSRTSGRLEQFF.